This T cell receptor (beta chain) was found in a study of yellow fever vaccine responses in identical twins. Whole-study results and caveats: The T cell response to vaccination in identical twins was reportedly partly convergent and partly personalized.

This CDR3 has 15 residues. The V gene end was trimmed by 6 bases and the J gene end by 3 bases; junction bases not matched to a gene: 10. Remarks on this clonotype: As yet, its antigen is unknown.

TCRdb recomputed calls from the RT-PCR reads with MiXCR, one row per CDR3 protein. The sample contains 25,000 or so distinct CDR3 sequences, roughly 80% of which appear only once. The chain combines TRBV12-3 or TRBV12-4 with TRBJ1-1, with 7 positions matching TRBD1. The origin of this receptor is a woman younger than 30 who received the yellow fever vaccine. Sequencing was performed on T cells from blood (PBMCs), unsorted or a sorted subset (not recorded which), taken before or after yellow fever vaccination (not recorded which). The CDR3 loop is CASRYRQGTDTEAFF. The CDR3 bases are TGTGCCAGCAGATACCGACAGGGCACGGACACTGAAGCTTTCTTT.